A single sample gave rise to the 12 T cell receptor beta chains below, sequenced in a study of cytomegalovirus exposure and HLA in healthy donors. PCR involved 60 Vbeta and 13 Jbeta primers. Sequenced by immunoSEQ multiplex PCR; TCRdb stores in-frame clones only, minus some. The table has fewer than 250,000 clones, about 83% seen once. The sequencing sample was made of PBMCs. These receptors all stem from a human donor in good health.

V and J are TRBV9 and TRBJ2-2; 7 bases match TRBD2. CDR3 length: 15 amino acids. CDR1 and CDR2 from the germline V gene are SGDLS and YYNGEE. V trimming: 2 bases; J trimming: 3 bases; junction bases outside the gene matches: 4. The CDR3 is CASSVLAGDTGELFF. In DNA, the CDR3 is TGTGCCAGCAGCGTTTTAGCGGGTGACACCGGGGAGCTGTTTTTT.

In its sample, this clone was seen once. V usage is TRBV2 and J usage is TRBJ2-7, with TRBD2 identical over 15 bases. Germline V lookup: CDR1 SNHLY, CDR2 FYNNEI. The trim removed 8 bases at V and 6 bases at J, leaving 8 bases unmatched. The CDR3 is 15 residues long. The CDR3 is CASGAPGLAGGEQYF. For the CDR3, the DNA is TGTGCCAGCGGCGCGCCGGGACTAGCGGGAGGCGAGCAGTACTTC.

The chain has TRBV4-2 and TRBJ2-5, with D tentatively TRBD2 (5 bases). Trimming removed 3 bases at V and 4 bases at J, with 6 bases between. CDR1 and CDR2 from the germline V gene are LGHNA and YNFKEQ. The CDR3 has 12 residues. CDR3 sequence reads: CASSQAGETQYF. In nucleotides, the CDR3 is TGTGCCAGCAGCCAGGCGGGAGAGACCCAGTACTTC.

The genes are TRBV7-3 and TRBJ1-3; possible D gene TRBD1, 6 bases. CDR1 is SGHTA, CDR2 FQGTGA, per germline. The CDR3 runs 14 residues. The V gene lost 6 bases and the J gene lost 4 bases, with 13 bases spanning the gap. The CDR3 DNA reads TGTGCCAGCAGTACAGGGTCATACGGAAACACCATATATTTT. Residues: CASSTGSYGNTIYF.

The chain uses TRBV11-3 and TRBJ2-2; 9 bases agree with TRBD1. Germline lookup yields CDR1 SGHNT and CDR2 YENEEA. Trimming took 1 base from V and 5 from J; bases not matched to a gene: 2. The CDR3 spans 15 residues. The CDR3 protein is CASSLAGTGTGELFF. In nucleotides, the CDR3 is TGTGCCAGCAGCTTAGCCGGGACAGGGACCGGGGAGCTGTTTTTT.

The genes are TRBV7-8 and TRBJ2-1; 10 bases agree with TRBD2. The CDR3 length is 16 residues. Germline assignment: CDR1 SGHVS and CDR2 FQNEAQ. Unmatched junction bases numbered 11, after V lost 6 bases and J lost 6 bases. The CDR3 reads CASRQSGSGRTNEQFF. CDR3 coding DNA: TGTGCCAGCAGGCAATCGGGTAGCGGGAGGACCAATGAGCAGTTCTTC.

The chain recombines TRBV10-1 with TRBJ2-2; D perhaps matches TRBD1 (6 bases). The CDR3 is made up of 14 amino acids. The germline gives CDR1 WNHNN, CDR2 SYGVQD (reference sequence). Deletions cut 6 bases from V and 0 bases from J, with 8 bases between. The CDR3 here is CASSRTANTGELFF. The CDR3, as DNA: TGCGCCAGCAGCCGGACAGCGAACACCGGGGAGCTGTTTTTT.

The rearrangement uses TRBV5-1 and TRBJ2-1, with 9 nucleotides matching TRBD1. Trimming cost V 4 bases and J 5 bases; bases outside gene matches: 10. There are 16 residues in the CDR3. CDR1 SGHRS and CDR2 YFSETQ come from the germline V gene. The DNA of the CDR3 is TGCGCCAGCAGCATGCCTCCGGGACAGGGAAACAATGAGCAGTTCTTC. It codes for CASSMPPGQGNNEQFF.

The CDR3 reads CAWSRTVNTEAFF. The CDR3 coding sequence is TGTGCCTGGAGTCGTACGGTGAACACTGAAGCTTTCTTT. This chain uses TRBV30 with TRBJ1-1; D unclear. Trimming removed 2 bases from V and 0 bases from J, with 7 bases in between. Germline V CDR1 and CDR2: GTSNPN, SVGIG (reference sequence). The CDR3 has 13 residues.

The chain couples TRBV11-2 to TRBJ1-5; TRBD1 matches at 8 bases. V was clipped by 1 base and J by 8 bases; unmatched bases: 10. The germline V gene has CDR1 SGHAT and CDR2 FQNNGV. This CDR3 has 16 residues. The CDR3 nucleotides are TGTGCCAGCAGCTTAGGAGCAGGGGGCCAGTGGGAGCCCCAGCATTTT. Protein: CASSLGAGGQWEPQHF. Full variable domain (missing parts from reference TRBV11-2 and TRBJ1-5): EAGVAQSPRYKIIEKRQSVAFWCNPISGHATLYWYQQILGQGPKLLIQFQNNGVVDDSQLPKDRFSAERLKGVDSTLKIQPAKLEDSAVYLCASSLGAGGQWEPQHFGDGTRLSIL.

The table lists this clone with a count of one. The chain is built from TRBV5-4 and TRBJ2-4, with D perhaps matching TRBD2 (5 bases). Trimming removed 4 bases at V and 6 bases at J, with 11 bases between. This CDR3 spans 13 amino acids. In germline, CDR1 is SGHNT, CDR2 YYREEE (reference sequence). The DNA of the CDR3 is TGTGCCAGCAGCACTGACGGGGTAAACATTCAGTACTTC. This encodes CASSTDGVNIQYF.

J is TRBJ2-7 and V is TRBV10-1, with 10 nucleotides matching TRBD1. The length of the CDR3 is 15 residues. J lost 3 bases, V lost 6 bases, and 8 bases had no gene match. Looked up from germline, CDR1 is WNHNN and CDR2 is SYGVQD (reference sequence). In nucleotides, the CDR3 is TGCGCCAGCAGAATTCCGGGACAGGGGAGCTACGAGCAGTACTTC. Its protein product is CASRIPGQGSYEQYF.